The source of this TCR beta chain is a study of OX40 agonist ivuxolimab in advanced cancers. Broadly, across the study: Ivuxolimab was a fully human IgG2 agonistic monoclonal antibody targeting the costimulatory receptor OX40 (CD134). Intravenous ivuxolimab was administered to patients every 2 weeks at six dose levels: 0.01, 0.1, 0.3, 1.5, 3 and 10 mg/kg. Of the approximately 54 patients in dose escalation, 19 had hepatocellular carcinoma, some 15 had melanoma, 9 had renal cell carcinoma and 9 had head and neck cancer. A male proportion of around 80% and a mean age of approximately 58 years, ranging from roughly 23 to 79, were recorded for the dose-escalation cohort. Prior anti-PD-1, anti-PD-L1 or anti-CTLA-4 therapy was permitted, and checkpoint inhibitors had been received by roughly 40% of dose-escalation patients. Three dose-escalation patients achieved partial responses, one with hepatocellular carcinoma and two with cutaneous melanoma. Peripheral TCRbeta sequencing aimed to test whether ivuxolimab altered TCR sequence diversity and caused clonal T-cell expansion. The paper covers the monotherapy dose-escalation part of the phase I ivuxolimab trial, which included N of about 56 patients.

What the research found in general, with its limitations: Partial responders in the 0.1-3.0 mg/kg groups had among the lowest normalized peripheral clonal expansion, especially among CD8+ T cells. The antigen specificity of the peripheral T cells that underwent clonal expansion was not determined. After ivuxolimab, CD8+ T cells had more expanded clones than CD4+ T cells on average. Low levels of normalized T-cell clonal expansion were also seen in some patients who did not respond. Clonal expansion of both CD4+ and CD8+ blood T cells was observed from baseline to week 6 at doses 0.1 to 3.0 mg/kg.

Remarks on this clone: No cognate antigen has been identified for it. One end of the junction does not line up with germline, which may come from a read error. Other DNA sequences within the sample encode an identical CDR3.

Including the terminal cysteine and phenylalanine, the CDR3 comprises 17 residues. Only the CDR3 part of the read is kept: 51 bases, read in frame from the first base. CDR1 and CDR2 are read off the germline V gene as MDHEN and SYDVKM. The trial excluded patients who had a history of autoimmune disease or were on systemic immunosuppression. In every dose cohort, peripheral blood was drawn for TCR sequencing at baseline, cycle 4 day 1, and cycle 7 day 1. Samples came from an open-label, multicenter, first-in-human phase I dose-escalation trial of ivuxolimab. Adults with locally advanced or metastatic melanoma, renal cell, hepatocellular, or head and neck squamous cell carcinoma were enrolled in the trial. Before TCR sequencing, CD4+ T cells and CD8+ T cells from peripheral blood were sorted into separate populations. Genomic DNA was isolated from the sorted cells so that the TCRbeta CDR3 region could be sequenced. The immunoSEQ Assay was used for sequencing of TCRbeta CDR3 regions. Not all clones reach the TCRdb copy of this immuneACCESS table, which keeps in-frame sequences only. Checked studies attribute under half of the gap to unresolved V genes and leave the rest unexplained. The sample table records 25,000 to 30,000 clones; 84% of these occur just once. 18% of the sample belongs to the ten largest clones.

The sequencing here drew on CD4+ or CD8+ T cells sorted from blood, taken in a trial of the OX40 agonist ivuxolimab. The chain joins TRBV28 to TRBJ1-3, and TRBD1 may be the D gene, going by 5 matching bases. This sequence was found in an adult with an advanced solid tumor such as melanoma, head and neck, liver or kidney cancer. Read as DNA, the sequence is TGTGCCAGTAGTTCCCGCGGGGTCAGGGAGACTGGAAACACCATATATTTT. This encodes CASSSRGVRETGNTIYF.